The 32 T cell receptor beta chains in this list originate from one sample, sequenced in a study of human T cells and chemical hapten exposure. As to time point: patch test 2, 6 weeks after DPC sensitization. Treatment denoted: therapeutic diphenylcyclopropenone sensitization with weekly scalp DPC. From the RACE reads, TCRdb called clonotypes with MiXCR, one entry per CDR3 protein. Of about 100,000 distinct CDR3 sequences in the sample, 10% to 12% were seen once. The specimen comprised whole blood, sampled in connection with sensitization to the hapten diphenylcyclopropenone (DPC). The receptors here all came from a woman aged 40-49 years with alopecia areata. Some clones in this sample may be carry-over from other donors' samples.

This clonotype was seen at least ten times. The chain joins TRBV29-1 to TRBJ1-2; possibly TRBD1 for D (5 bases). Deletions cut 0 bases from V and 8 bases from J, with 16 bases between. CDR1 and CDR2 (germline): SQVTM, ANQGSEA. CDR3 length: 14 amino acids. The CDR3 DNA sequence: TGCAGCGTTGAAGAGAAGAGAGGGGCTGGCGGCTACACCTTC. It is translated as CSVEEKRGAGGYTF.

This clonotype has at least ten counts. This sequence joins TRBV12-3 or TRBV12-4 and TRBJ1-5; TRBD1 matches at 7 bases. Trimming at V came to 7 bases and at J to 7 bases, leaving 10 bases not matched to a gene. This CDR3 comprises 14 residues. The CDR3 reads CASTPGGSEQPQHF. The CDR3 DNA reads TGTGCCAGCACCCCAGGGGGGTCTGAGCAGCCCCAGCATTTT.

Of note for this clonotype: A read error is likely, as this CDR3 ends without the conserved phenylalanine or tryptophan. CDR3 sequence: CASSEYGEVGTDTQYS. The CDR3 coding sequence is TGTGCCAGCAGTGAATACGGGGAGGTTGGCACAGATACGCAGTATTCT. The chain employs TRBV6-1 and TRBJ2-3; the D gene is possibly TRBD2 (6 bases). The CDR3 extends over 16 amino acids. Trimming stripped 2 bases from V and 1 base from J, with 13 bases between. The germline CDR1 and CDR2 sequences are MNHNS and SASEGT.

The J gene is TRBJ2-7, the V gene TRBV11-1, with 10 bases lining up with TRBD2. The CDR3 extends over 14 amino acids. Germline V gene data show CDR1 as SGHAT and CDR2 as FQDESV (reference sequence). After removal of 4 bases from V and 5 bases from J, the junction contained 5 bases not matched to a gene. For the CDR3, the DNA is TGTGCCAGCAGCTGGAGCGGGGGGGTCGACGAGCAGTACTTC. Translating it yields CASSWSGGVDEQYF.

This clonotype was detected only a few times. The chain recombines TRBV20-1 with TRBJ1-4, with D possibly TRBD1 on 6 matching bases. The CDR3 has 14 residues. Trimming left V 3 bases short and J 8 bases short, with 16 bases between. CDR1 DFQATT and CDR2 SNEGSKA come from the germline V gene (reference sequence). CDR3 DNA: TGCAGTGCTAGTGATCGGGGGCCTGGAGAAAAACTGTTTTTT. Translated, it gives CSASDRGPGEKLFF.

The chain recombines TRBV12-3 or TRBV12-4 with TRBJ1-5; D is possibly TRBD1 (5 bases). There are 14 residues in the CDR3. The V end lost 8 bases, the J end lost 0 bases, and 11 bases lay between the germline ends. The CDR3 spells CASLGEGSNQPQHF. The CDR3 region has the DNA TGTGCCAGCCTGGGGGAAGGTAGCAATCAGCCCCAGCATTTT.

The V call is TRBV6-2 or TRBV6-3, the J call TRBJ1-1; possible D gene TRBD1, 5 bases. V gave up 0 bases and J gave up 5 bases, with 10 bases separating them. CDR1 MNHEY and CDR2 SVGEGT come from the germline V gene. This CDR3 spans 14 amino acids. The CDR3 region has the DNA TGTGCCAGCAGTTACTCGATGGGACCAACTGAAGCTTTCTTT. Amino acid sequence: CASSYSMGPTEAFF.

The J gene is TRBJ2-6, the V gene TRBV6-9; D possibly corresponds to TRBD2 (6 bases). The length of the CDR3 is 17 residues. The germline CDR1 and CDR2 sequences are MNHGY and SVAAGI. Deletions cut 4 bases from V and 4 bases from J, with 17 bases between. CDR3 sequence (DNA): TGTGCCAGCAGTTTCTTGTTTGGGGGGTCAGGGGCCAACGTCCTGACTTTC. Protein product: CASSFLFGGSGANVLTF.

At least ten counts were recorded for this clonotype. The chain joins TRBV6-2 or TRBV6-3 to TRBJ1-1; TRBD1 matches at 8 bases. The germline CDR1 and CDR2 sequences are MNHEY and SVGEGT. This CDR3 has 14 amino acids. V gave up 6 bases and J gave up 5 bases; unmatched junction bases: 8. The CDR3 reads CASRGQGKGTEAFF. The CDR3 region has the DNA TGTGCCAGCAGAGGACAGGGAAAGGGTACTGAAGCTTTCTTT.

The chain uses TRBV6-6 and TRBJ1-1, with TRBD1 matching 8 bases. CDR3 length: 14 residues. Germline lookup yields CDR1 MNHNY and CDR2 SVGAGI (reference sequence). Trimming at V came to 2 bases and at J to 7 bases, leaving 6 bases not matched to a gene. The CDR3 protein is CASSYPGQVLEAFF. Written as DNA, the CDR3 is TGTGCCAGCAGTTACCCGGGACAGGTTCTTGAAGCTTTCTTT.

This clonotype appeared many times. J is TRBJ2-3 and V is TRBV7-9; tentatively, D is TRBD1 or TRBD2 (7 bases each). Germline V gene sequence: CDR1 SEHNR, CDR2 FQNEAQ (reference sequence). V was pared by 5 bases and J by 2 bases, with 14 bases between. This CDR3 has 15 amino acids. CDR3 in amino acids: CASSLGGGPTDTQYF. The DNA for the CDR3 is TGTGCCAGCAGCCTGGGAGGGGGCCCCACAGATACGCAGTATTTT.

The chain has TRBV6-6 and TRBJ1-2; D unresolved. This CDR3 is built from 13 residues. Germline CDR1 and CDR2: MNHNY and SVGAGI (reference sequence). The ends were cut back, 6 bases at V and 3 bases at J, with 11 bases in the middle. The CDR3 loop reads CASRGPGYYGYTF. CDR3 sequence (DNA): TGTGCCAGCAGAGGTCCGGGATACTATGGCTACACCTTC.

The CDR3 sequence: CASTPRDSSDSPLHF. The CDR3 bases are TGTGCCAGCACCCCCCGGGACTCCTCGGATTCACCCCTCCACTTT. The chain is built from TRBV7-8 and TRBJ1-6; D might be TRBD1 (5 bases). Germline loops: CDR1 SGHVS, CDR2 FQNEAQ. The length of the CDR3 is 15 residues. V was pared by 7 bases and J by 8 bases, with 18 bases between.

This clonotype has ten or more counts. The chain is built from TRBV5-1 and TRBJ2-1; 8 bases match TRBD2. The CDR3 runs 16 residues. The germline gives CDR1 SGHRS, CDR2 YFSETQ. The J segment lost 10 bases and the V segment lost 0 bases, leaving 12 bases of the junction unmatched. The CDR3 bases are TGCGCCAGCAGCTTGGTGGCGGGAGGCCGTTATGGGGAGCAGTTCTTC. Residues: CASSLVAGGRYGEQFF. Full variable domain (outside the CDR3, taken from reference TRBV5-1 and TRBJ2-1): KAGVTQTPRYLIKTRGQQVTLSCSPISGHRSVSWYQQTPGQGLQFLFEYFSETQRNKGNFPGRFSGRQFSNSRSEMNVSTLELGDSALYLCASSLVAGGRYGEQFFGPGTRLTVL.

This clonotype was counted many times. This chain joins TRBV12-3 or TRBV12-4 and TRBJ2-5; the match to TRBD2 covers 9 bases. The CDR3 is 17 amino acids. The V and J ends lost 5 bases and 5 bases, in that order; junction bases with no gene match: 15. The DNA for the CDR3 is TGTGCCAGCAGTCCCACGGGGGCGGGGGGGTCCGGTGAGACCCAGTACTTC. It yields the protein CASSPTGAGGSGETQYF.

The chain has TRBV7-9 and TRBJ2-7; D is unresolved. Germline assignment: CDR1 SEHNR and CDR2 FQNEAQ (reference sequence). The CDR3 has 12 residues. Trimming took 4 bases from V and 3 from J, leaving 7 bases between them. The chain's CDR3 is CASSSGVYEQYF. The CDR3 DNA reads as TGTGCCAGCAGCTCTGGAGTCTACGAGCAGTACTTC.

This clonotype was recorded a few times. This chain connects TRBV3-1 to TRBJ1-5; 7 bases line up with TRBD1. Germline CDR1 LGHDT, CDR2 YNNKEL (reference sequence). This CDR3 contains 19 residues. Trimming at V came to 0 bases and at J to 0 bases, leaving 11 bases not matched to a gene. CDR3 sequence: CASSQDMRQGNYSNQPQHF. Here the CDR3 DNA reads TGTGCCAGCAGCCAAGATATGAGACAGGGCAATTATAGCAATCAGCCCCAGCATTTT. Full variable domain (rest looked up from reference TRBV3-1 and TRBJ1-5): DTAVSQTPKYLVTQMGNDKSIKCEQNLGHDTMYWYKQDSKKFLKIMFSYNNKELIINETVPNRFSPKSPDKAHLNLHINSLELGDSAVYFCASSQDMRQGNYSNQPQHFGDGTRLSIL.

This clonotype occurred a few times. J is TRBJ2-7 and V is TRBV7-2; the match to TRBD2 covers 12 bases. The length of the CDR3 is 16 residues. After removal of 5 bases from V and 7 bases from J, the junction contained 12 bases not matched to a gene. CDR1 and CDR2 from the germline V gene are SGHTA and FQGNSA. CDR3 bases: TGTGCCAGCAGCAACACCCTCCTAGCGGGGGGGCTAGAGCAGTACTTC. Amino acid sequence: CASSNTLLAGGLEQYF.

The rearrangement joins TRBV7-2 to TRBJ2-5; 10 nucleotides match TRBD2. This CDR3 is built from 16 residues. With V trimmed by 6 bases and J by 5 bases, 12 bases remained unmatched. Germline V lookup: CDR1 SGHTA, CDR2 FQGNSA. CDR3 bases: TGTGCCAGCAGTCAGAGCGGGAGGGCCGCGGGGGAGACCCAGTACTTC. This encodes CASSQSGRAAGETQYF.

This clonotype was recorded a few times. This chain uses TRBV4-2 with TRBJ2-7, with D possibly being TRBD2 (7 bases). Per the germline V gene, CDR1 is LGHNA and CDR2 is YNFKEQ. CDR3 length: 12 amino acids. V was shortened by 1 base and J by 11 bases, with 12 bases between the two germline ends. This CDR3 is CASSQGSGGEYF. CDR3 bases: TGTGCCAGCAGCCAAGGATCGGGGGGCGAGTACTTC.

The genes are TRBV6-5 and TRBJ1-3, with 8 bases lining up with TRBD1. The CDR3 is 12 amino acids. Germline loops: CDR1 MNHEY, CDR2 SVGAGI. V was pared by 6 bases and J by 6 bases, with 1 base of the junction left unmatched. CDR3 protein: CASRQGENTIYF. CDR3 DNA sequence: TGTGCCAGCAGACAGGGGGAAAACACCATATATTTT.

There are many counts of this clonotype. The chain uses TRBV27 and TRBJ2-2, with 12 bases aligning to TRBD2. The CDR3 totals 17 residues. J gave up 5 bases and V 4 bases, and 8 bases lay outside the gene matches. Germline CDR1 reads MNHEY; CDR2 reads SMNVEV (reference sequence). CDR3 residues: CASSSSPGLAGTGELFF. The CDR3 DNA follows: TGTGCCAGCAGTTCATCCCCGGGACTAGCGGGTACCGGGGAGCTGTTTTTT.

The rearrangement links TRBV7-9 to TRBJ2-7; the match to TRBD1 covers 9 bases. The CDR3 length is 14 residues. The trim removed 4 bases at V and 4 bases at J, leaving 5 bases unmatched. From germline, CDR1 is SEHNR and CDR2 FQNEAQ (reference sequence). The CDR3 spells CASSSQGAWYEQYF. Here the CDR3 DNA reads TGTGCCAGCAGCTCACAGGGGGCGTGGTACGAGCAGTACTTC.

There are a few counts of this clonotype. The V and J genes are TRBV7-2 and TRBJ2-7, with TRBD2 as a possible D gene (5 bases). This CDR3 has 13 residues. Looked up from germline, CDR1 is SGHTA and CDR2 is FQGNSA. The ends were cut back, 10 bases at V and 6 bases at J, with 19 bases in the middle. The CDR3 is CATRTPPYREQYF. CDR3 nucleotide sequence: TGTGCCACTCGGACTCCTCCGTACCGCGAGCAGTACTTC.

In regard to this clonotype: Since a much larger clone is just one base distant, this may be a read error. Here the CDR3 omits its conserved ending phenylalanine or tryptophan, so a read error is the likely source. The J gene is TRBJ2-2, the V gene TRBV7-3; D unclear. The CDR3 covers 14 residues. Looked up from germline, CDR1 is SGHTA and CDR2 is FQGTGA. V lost 0 bases and J 3 bases, leaving 5 bases between the germline ends. The CDR3 sequence: CASSLTPDTGELFY. The CDR3 DNA is TGTGCCAGCAGCTTAACTCCGGACACCGGGGAGCTGTTTTAT.

This clonotype was counted many times. The chain is built from TRBV4-2 and TRBJ2-6; D uncertain. The CDR3 has 13 amino acids. Germline V gene sequence: CDR1 LGHNA, CDR2 YNFKEQ. With 8 bases removed from V and 12 bases from J, the gap between germline ends came to 17 bases. The DNA for the CDR3 is TGTGCCAGCTCCCCGGGCCTGGGGATCGTCCTGACTTTC. Its protein product is CASSPGLGIVLTF.

The V call is TRBV4-1, the J call TRBJ2-1, with TRBD2 identical over 11 bases. Germline V gene data show CDR1 as MGHRA and CDR2 as YSYEKL. V was pared by 4 bases and J by 8 bases, with 13 bases of the junction left unmatched. The CDR3 length is 17 residues. DNA of the CDR3: TGCGCCAGCAGCCGGGAGATAGCGGGGGGGCCGGGTCATGAGCAGTTCTTC. Translated: CASSREIAGGPGHEQFF.

This clonotype has at least ten counts. The chain recombines TRBV4-3 with TRBJ2-3; the match to TRBD2 covers 11 bases. V gave up 1 base and J gave up 4 bases; unmatched junction bases: 4. Germline CDR1 and CDR2: LGHNA and YSLEER. The CDR3 totals 16 residues. CDR3 coding DNA: TGCGCCAGCAGCCAAGGGGGACTAGCGGAAGCAGATACGCAGTATTTT. It translates to CASSQGGLAEADTQYF.

The rearrangement joins TRBV12-5 to TRBJ2-3, with D unresolved. V was clipped by 6 bases and J by 2 bases, with 9 bases between them. CDR1 is LGHNT, CDR2 FRNRAP, per germline. This CDR3 is built from 13 residues. CDR3 residues: CASGEGNTDTQYF. The CDR3 coding sequence is TGTGCTAGTGGGGAAGGGAACACAGATACGCAGTATTTT.

The chain combines TRBV11-2 with TRBJ2-5, with 9 nucleotides matching TRBD1. The length of the CDR3 is 16 residues. CDR1 is SGHAT, CDR2 FQNNGV, per germline. V was clipped by 1 base and J by 4 bases; unmatched bases: 7. The CDR3 here is CASSLVGTGWGETQYF. In DNA form, the CDR3 reads TGTGCCAGCAGCTTAGTTGGGACAGGGTGGGGAGAGACCCAGTACTTC. Looking up the rest from reference TRBV11-2 and TRBJ2-5 gives the full variable domain: EAGVAQSPRYKIIEKRQSVAFWCNPISGHATLYWYQQILGQGPKLLIQFQNNGVVDDSQLPKDRFSAERLKGVDSTLKIQPAKLEDSAVYLCASSLVGTGWGETQYFGPGTRLLVL.

In its sample, this clonotype was seen a few times. This chain uses TRBV7-2 with TRBJ2-3; D is possibly TRBD2 (6 bases). Trimming left V 8 bases short and J 2 bases short, with 11 bases between. The CDR3 length is 13 residues. Germline CDR1 SGHTA, CDR2 FQGNSA. In DNA form, the CDR3 reads TGTGCCAGCGTCGCGGGGAACACAGATACGCAGTATTTT. Its protein product is CASVAGNTDTQYF.

This clonotype was seen many times. The chain is built from TRBV29-1 and TRBJ2-2, with 12 nucleotides matching TRBD1. The V segment lost 5 bases and the J segment 5 bases; nucleotides outside the gene matches: 12. CDR3 length: 17 residues. CDR1 and CDR2 from the germline V gene are SQVTM and ANQGSEA. The CDR3 spells CSVPRPGQGAITGELFF. CDR3 bases: TGCAGCGTTCCCCGACCGGGACAGGGGGCGATAACCGGGGAGCTGTTTTTT.